The 14 T cell receptor beta chains below come from one sample, sequenced in a study of T cells after yellow fever vaccination. TCRdb reprocessed the 5' RACE reads via MiXCR and lists one record per CDR3 protein. The data contain a few hundred thousand distinct CDR3 sequences, around 10% of them seen just once; the ten biggest clones take up about 3.7%. This specimen was CD4+ T cells sorted from PBMCs, taken 5 days after the yellow fever booster vaccination. Source of these receptors: a man aged 18 to 30 who received the YFV17D yellow fever vaccine.

In its sample, this clonotype was seen a few times. The V gene is TRBV7-2, the J gene TRBJ1-2; D remains unclear. The CDR3 contains 14 residues. Germline lookup yields CDR1 SGHTA and CDR2 FQGNSA. The ends were cut back, 5 bases at V and 3 bases at J, with 13 bases in the middle. CDR3 nucleotides: TGTGCCAGCAGCCCGAGGACCCCAGACTATGGCTACACCTTC. Translating it yields CASSPRTPDYGYTF. The full variable domain, with the rest looked up from reference TRBV7-2 and TRBJ1-2, is GAGVSQSPSNKVTEKGKDVELRCDPISGHTALYWYRQSLGQGLEFLIYFQGNSAPDKSGLPSDRFSAERTGGSVSTLTIQRTQQEDSAVYLCASSPRTPDYGYTFGSGTRLTVV.

In this sample, this clonotype turned up a few times. This chain joins TRBV20-1 and TRBJ1-5, with D unresolved. Germline V lookup: CDR1 DFQATT, CDR2 SNEGSKA (reference sequence). Trimming shortened V by 5 bases and J by 1 base, and 9 bases separated the two germline ends. The CDR3 is 13 residues long. In DNA form, the CDR3 reads TGCAGTGCTGGAGGGCGCAGCAATCAGCCCCAGCATTTT. It codes for CSAGGRSNQPQHF.

This clonotype turned up a few times. The chain is built from TRBV27 and TRBJ2-3; perhaps D is TRBD1 or TRBD2 (5 bases each). The CDR3 contains 16 residues. Germline CDR1 reads MNHEY; CDR2 reads SMNVEV (reference sequence). Trimming pared 2 bases from V and 0 bases from J, leaving 12 bases between. CDR3 nucleotide sequence: TGTGCCAGCAGTTTAGTGGGGCGGACTAGCACAGATACGCAGTATTTT. Translating it yields CASSLVGRTSTDTQYF.

This clonotype was seen a handful of times. V gene TRBV7-9 combines with J gene TRBJ1-4, with 7 positions matching TRBD1. This CDR3 contains 15 residues. Losses at the gene ends were 1 base for V and 8 bases for J; bases not matched to a gene: 7. Germline assignment: CDR1 SEHNR and CDR2 FQNEAQ (reference sequence). The CDR3 coding sequence is TGTGCCAGCAGCTTAGGCGACAGGGCGTACGAAAAACTGTTTTTT. The encoded protein is CASSLGDRAYEKLFF.

In this sample, this clonotype turned up a few times. Just one base apart from a much larger clone, this may be a read error. This sequence joins TRBV6-2 or TRBV6-3 and TRBJ1-5; D unresolved. The V gene lost 6 bases and the J gene lost 3 bases, with 3 bases spanning the gap. The CDR3 has 11 residues. Per the germline V gene, CDR1 is MNHEY and CDR2 is SVGEGT. The CDR3 nucleotides are TGTGCCAGCAGCCCCAATCAGCCCCAGCATTTT. Amino acids: CASSPNQPQHF.

This clonotype was observed at least ten times. The chain uses TRBV5-1 and TRBJ2-1; D may be TRBD2 (5 bases). The CDR3 runs 12 residues. CDR1 and CDR2 from the germline V gene are SGHRS and YFSETQ. The germline V and J ends were trimmed by 1 base and 7 bases, with 6 bases remaining between them. The CDR3 DNA reads as TGCGCCAGCAGCTTGACTAGGAATGAGCAGTTCTTC. It yields the protein CASSLTRNEQFF.

V gene TRBV7-9 combines with J gene TRBJ1-1; unclear D gene. V lost 7 bases, J lost 4 bases, and 16 bases lay in between. The germline V gene encodes CDR1 SEHNR and CDR2 FQNEAQ (reference sequence). CDR3 length: 14 residues. CDR3 DNA: TGTGCCAGCACCGAAGATAGTGGTCGCACTGAAGCTTTCTTT. Residues: CASTEDSGRTEAFF.

This clonotype was recorded a few times. The genes are TRBV20-1 and TRBJ2-7; 10 bases align to TRBD1. The CDR3 is 16 amino acids. J gave up 3 bases and V 4 bases, and 12 bases lay outside the gene matches. CDR1 and CDR2 from the germline V gene are DFQATT and SNEGSKA (reference sequence). CDR3 bases: TGCAGTGCTAAACAAAGGCCAGGACAGGGGGACTACGAGCAGTACTTC. It translates to CSAKQRPGQGDYEQYF.

This clonotype was observed a handful of times. This chain uses TRBV19 with TRBJ1-5; TRBD1 is a possible D gene (6 bases). The CDR3 has 15 residues. Germline V gene lookup returns CDR1 LNHDA and CDR2 SQIVND (reference sequence). Between the trimmed V and J ends, which lost 7 bases and 2 bases, there was a span of 15 bases. CDR3 coding DNA: TGTGCCAGTACCCCGCAGGAGGGGGGCAATCAGCCCCAGCATTTT. Protein sequence: CASTPQEGGNQPQHF.

This clonotype has ten or more counts. The genes are TRBV5-1 and TRBJ1-2, with no clear D. The V and J ends lost 4 bases and 6 bases respectively, with 10 bases between them. CDR1 SGHRS and CDR2 YFSETQ come from the germline V gene. The CDR3 runs 12 residues. CDR3: CASSREGDGYTF. CDR3 bases: TGCGCCAGCAGCAGAGAGGGAGATGGCTACACCTTC.

J is TRBJ2-7 and V is TRBV7-2; tentative D call: TRBD1 (6 bases). Trimming took off 5 bases at V and 0 bases at J, with 20 bases between the two ends. Germline V gene lookup returns CDR1 SGHTA and CDR2 FQGNSA. The CDR3 covers 17 residues. The CDR3 DNA reads as TGTGCCAGCAGCACAAAACTACAGGGCCCTCGCTCCTACGAGCAGTACTTC. This gives the protein CASSTKLQGPRSYEQYF.

This clonotype occurred many times. The chain uses TRBV5-1 and TRBJ1-1, with D hard to call. The germline CDR1 and CDR2 sequences are SGHRS and YFSETQ. With 0 bases removed from V and 0 bases from J, the gap between germline ends came to 3 bases. The CDR3 runs 13 residues. The CDR3 here is CASSLALNTEAFF. The CDR3 nucleotides read TGCGCCAGCAGCTTGGCCCTGAACACTGAAGCTTTCTTT.

The J gene is TRBJ1-4, the V gene TRBV21-1; the table gives TRBD1 as D, unverified against the DNA. TRBV21-1 represents a pseudogene. This CDR3 is 15 amino acids long. The CDR3 DNA follows: TGTGCCAGCAGCAACCCGGGACAGGGACGTGAAAAACTGTTTTTT. Translating gives CASSNPGQGREKLFF.

This clonotype has a count of ten or more. The rearrangement uses TRBV5-1 and TRBJ2-3; D is perhaps TRBD2 (5 bases). This CDR3 contains 15 residues. Per germline, CDR1 SGHRS and CDR2 YFSETQ. Deletions cut 0 bases from V and 0 bases from J, with 8 bases between. CDR3 DNA sequence: TGCGCCAGCAGCTTGGACCGAGGGAGCACAGATACGCAGTATTTT. Encoded protein: CASSLDRGSTDTQYF.